Below are 17 T cell receptor beta chains sequenced from a single sample in a study of identical twins. From the 5' RACE reads, TCRdb called clonotypes with MiXCR, one entry per CDR3 protein. Of approximately 190,000 distinct CDR3 sequences in the sample, 15% to 20% are singletons; the top ten hold 35% to 45%. These data were likewise used in another study, on T cells expressing NK-cell markers.

The specimen was CD8+ T cells sorted from blood. These TCRs come from a woman in her late teens or twenties in good health.

The chain has TRBV9 and TRBJ1-1, with 10 nucleotides matching TRBD1. CDR3 length equals 15 residues. V was clipped by 0 bases and J by 3 bases; unmatched bases: 2. Germline assignment: CDR1 SGDLS and CDR2 YYNGEE. CDR3 in amino acids: CASSVAGTGDTEAFF. The CDR3 nucleotides read TGTGCCAGCAGCGTAGCCGGGACAGGGGACACTGAAGCTTTCTTT.

This clonotype was counted ten times or more. The chain joins TRBV6-1 to TRBJ1-1; TRBD1 aligns across 9 bases. This CDR3 has 16 residues. The junction had 7 bases not matched to a gene; V was cut back by 2 bases and J by 3 bases. The germline CDR1 and CDR2 sequences are MNHNS and SASEGT. DNA of the CDR3: TGTGCCAGCAGTGAAAGCCGTGGGACAGGGTACACTGAAGCTTTCTTT. As protein: CASSESRGTGYTEAFF.

This clonotype was seen a few times. The chain has TRBV11-2 and TRBJ1-1, with D possibly being TRBD1 (6 bases). There are 14 residues in the CDR3. Germline lookup yields CDR1 SGHAT and CDR2 FQNNGV. Trimming shortened V by 5 bases and J by 0 bases, and 10 bases separated the two germline ends. The DNA for the CDR3 is TGTGCCAGCAGCGCGGGACACCTGAACACTGAAGCTTTCTTT. Encoded protein: CASSAGHLNTEAFF.

Only a few counts were recorded for this clonotype. In DNA, the CDR3 is TGTGCCAGCAGCTTGGGCGACAGGGGGTTGTCCTACGAGCAGTACTTC. Its translation: CASSLGDRGLSYEQYF. The chain has TRBV5-8 and TRBJ2-7, with 9 bases aligning to TRBD1. Germline V gives CDR1 SGHTS, CDR2 YDEGEE. Germline trimming cut 0 bases from V and 1 base from J; bases unmatched to any gene: 5. There are 16 residues in the CDR3.

V and J are TRBV6-2 or TRBV6-3 and TRBJ2-6; D may correspond to TRBD1 or TRBD2 (6 bases each). The CDR3 extends over 14 amino acids. Per germline, CDR1 MNHEY and CDR2 SVGEGT. Trimming removed 6 bases from V and 2 bases from J, with 8 bases in between. This CDR3 is CASRRDTGANVLTF. CDR3 nucleotides: TGTGCCAGCAGGCGGGACACTGGGGCCAACGTCCTGACTTTC.

The V and J genes are TRBV7-9 and TRBJ2-7; tentative D call: TRBD2 (6 bases). With 3 bases removed from V and 0 bases from J, the gap between germline ends came to 15 bases. CDR1 and CDR2 from the germline V gene are SEHNR and FQNEAQ (reference sequence). CDR3 length: 16 residues. The DNA of the CDR3 is TGTGCCAGCAGCTTGGCAGTCGGGGGTAGCTCCTACGAGCAGTACTTC. Amino acid sequence: CASSLAVGGSSYEQYF.

This clonotype was seen once. The chain links TRBV11-2 to TRBJ2-1; possibly TRBD2 for D (5 bases). CDR1 is SGHAT, CDR2 FQNNGV, per germline. Trimming left V 1 base short and J 7 bases short, with 17 bases between. The CDR3 runs 16 residues. CDR3 in DNA: TGTGCCAGCAGCTTAGTCACGGGGTCTATCGAAAATGAGCAGTTCTTC. Its translation: CASSLVTGSIENEQFF. Complete variable domain (other parts from reference TRBV11-2 and TRBJ2-1): EAGVAQSPRYKIIEKRQSVAFWCNPISGHATLYWYQQILGQGPKLLIQFQNNGVVDDSQLPKDRFSAERLKGVDSTLKIQPAKLEDSAVYLCASSLVTGSIENEQFFGPGTRLTVL.

There are a few counts of this clonotype. The V and J genes are TRBV9 and TRBJ1-2, with D unresolved. Looked up from germline, CDR1 is SGDLS and CDR2 is YYNGEE. The V end lost 7 bases, the J end lost 2 bases, and 12 bases lay between the germline ends. The CDR3 is 13 amino acids. DNA of the CDR3: TGTGCCAGCCGGCGGCACCCAAACTATGGCTACACCTTC. Its protein product is CASRRHPNYGYTF.

This clonotype showed up just a few times. The rearrangement uses TRBV29-1 and TRBJ2-2; 9 bases fit TRBD1. The V gene's germline CDR1 is SQVTM and CDR2 ANQGSEA. V shed 3 bases and J 5 bases; nucleotides not matched to a gene: 4. This CDR3 spans 14 amino acids. The CDR3 spells CSVDGTGRTGELFF. CDR3 sequence (DNA): TGCAGCGTTGATGGGACAGGGAGAACCGGGGAGCTGTTTTTT.

V gene TRBV25-1 combines with J gene TRBJ2-2; D possibly corresponds to TRBD2 (7 bases). V lost 1 base to trimming and J lost 4 bases, with 13 bases between them. This CDR3 spans 16 amino acids. Germline V CDR1 and CDR2: MGHDK, SYGVNS. Here the CDR3 reads CASSEWEGGSTGELFF. CDR3 DNA: TGTGCCAGCAGTGAATGGGAGGGGGGGAGCACCGGGGAGCTGTTTTTT. The complete variable domain, with remaining parts taken from reference TRBV25-1 and TRBJ2-2, reads EADIYQTPRYLVIGTGKKITLECSQTMGHDKMYWYQQDPGMELHLIHYSYGVNSTEKGDLSSESTVSRIRTEHFPLTLESARPSHTSQYLCASSEWEGGSTGELFFGEGSRLTVL.

This clonotype was counted a single time. The rearrangement uses TRBV5-1 and TRBJ2-1; D gene uncertain. V was trimmed by 1 base and J by 2 bases, leaving 7 bases between them. The CDR3 runs 14 residues. CDR1 is SGHRS, CDR2 YFSETQ, per germline. As DNA, the CDR3 is TGCGCCAGCAGCTTGACAAGAACCTACAATGAGCAGTTCTTC. Residues: CASSLTRTYNEQFF.

This clonotype was recorded a few times. The chain links TRBV5-6 to TRBJ1-2; 9 bases match TRBD1. Germline assignment: CDR1 SGHDT and CDR2 YYEEEE. The CDR3 consists of 13 residues. V shed 2 bases and J 10 bases; nucleotides not matched to a gene: 6. The CDR3 sequence: CASSFTRTGDYTF. CDR3 DNA sequence: TGTGCCAGCAGCTTCACTAGGACAGGGGACTACACCTTC.

The rearrangement uses TRBV5-6 and TRBJ2-5, with a possible D match to TRBD1 (6 bases). CDR1 is SGHDT and CDR2 is YYEEEE in the germline V gene. The CDR3 loop spans 15 amino acids. With 4 bases removed from V and 3 bases from J, the gap between germline ends came to 16 bases. CDR3 residues: CASSELSYREETQYF. The CDR3 coding sequence is TGTGCCAGCAGCGAGCTCAGTTACAGGGAAGAGACCCAGTACTTC. Variable domain in full (rest from reference TRBV5-6 and TRBJ2-5): DAGVTQSPTHLIKTRGQQVTLRCSPKSGHDTVSWYQQALGQGPQFIFQYYEEEERQRGNFPDRFSGHQFPNYSSELNVNALLLGDSALYLCASSELSYREETQYFGPGTRLLVL.

This chain links TRBV20-1 with TRBJ2-1; 13 bases are a match to TRBD2. Germline values: CDR1 DFQATT, CDR2 SNEGSKA (reference sequence). The CDR3 covers 16 residues. V dropped 3 bases and J dropped 4; count of bases not matched to a gene: 6. The CDR3 DNA sequence: TGCAGTGCTAGGGGACTAGCGGGAATGGGATACAATGAGCAGTTCTTC. Its protein product is CSARGLAGMGYNEQFF.

This chain uses TRBV27 with TRBJ2-7; 7 bases line up with TRBD2. Per germline, CDR1 MNHEY and CDR2 SMNVEV (reference sequence). The CDR3 is made up of 15 amino acids. Trimming at V came to 5 bases and at J to 4 bases, leaving 11 bases not matched to a gene. The DNA for the CDR3 is TGTGCCAGCAGTCTCCTACGAGCGGGACTTTACGAGCAGTACTTC. Translation: CASSLLRAGLYEQYF.

There are a few counts of this clonotype. The J gene is TRBJ2-7, the V gene TRBV12-3 or TRBV12-4; D is ambiguous. Trimming stripped 1 base from V and 7 bases from J, with 8 bases between. This CDR3 is built from 12 residues. Here the CDR3 reads CASSLVFREQYF. The CDR3 bases are TGTGCCAGCAGTTTAGTCTTCCGGGAGCAGTACTTC.

There are a few counts of this clonotype. The J gene is TRBJ2-7, the V gene TRBV12-3 or TRBV12-4, with 7 bases matching TRBD2. CDR3 length: 12 residues. V shed 6 bases, J shed 11 bases, and the junction held 10 bases outside the gene matches. The CDR3 sequence is CASSPGPRGEYF. The CDR3, as DNA: TGTGCCAGCAGCCCCGGACCACGGGGGGAGTACTTC.